The 27 T cell receptor beta chains listed next were all sequenced from one sample in a study of cytomegalovirus exposure and HLA in healthy donors (dated by TCRdb to 2015 to 2018). Library prep was done by the immunoSEQ multiplex PCR assay. The multiplex PCR relied on a mix of 60 forward primers for TCR Vbeta segments and 13 reverse primers for TCR Jbeta segments. The table was pulled from immuneACCESS by TCRdb, which kept in-frame rearrangements only. Such tables lose some clones; where checked, under half of the loss comes from unresolved V genes, and the rest has no known cause. Within this sample are roughly 80,000 clones, with around 70% of them counted one time only. The ten largest clones represent roughly 6.2% of the sample. Sequencing input: PBMCs. These receptors came from a woman aged 50 to 65 in good health and CMV-seropositive.

This clone was counted once. The chain joins TRBV7-2 to TRBJ1-1; 8 positions agree with TRBD1. Germline CDR1 SGHTA, CDR2 FQGNSA. CDR3 length equals 14 residues. With V trimmed by 7 bases and J by 0 bases, 4 bases remained unmatched. CDR3 DNA: TGTGCCAGCAACCCGGGACAGGTGAACACTGAAGCTTTCTTT. It encodes CASNPGQVNTEAFF.

The genes are TRBV28 and TRBJ2-1; 9 nucleotides agree with TRBD1. The CDR3 has 15 amino acids. CDR1 and CDR2 (germline): MDHEN, SYDVKM. J lost 2 bases, V lost 8 bases, and 7 bases had no gene match. CDR3 DNA: TGTGCCAGCGGCGACCGGGACAGGGCCTACAATGAGCAGTTCTTC. Encoded protein: CASGDRDRAYNEQFF.

J is TRBJ2-1 and V is TRBV29-1; 10 bases are a match to TRBD2. The germline V gene has CDR1 SQVTM and CDR2 ANQGSEA. This CDR3 comprises 16 residues. Trimming removed 1 base from V and 4 bases from J; junction bases left unmatched: 7. The CDR3 DNA is TGCAGCGTTGAAGCCCTGACTAGCGGGCGTTACAATGAGCAGTTCTTC. This encodes CSVEALTSGRYNEQFF.

The sample holds a few counts of this clone. The chain joins TRBV29-1 to TRBJ2-7; 9 nucleotides align to TRBD1. CDR1 is SQVTM and CDR2 is ANQGSEA in the germline V gene. After removal of 4 bases from V and 6 bases from J, the junction contained 7 bases not matched to a gene. This CDR3 is built from 13 residues. This chain's CDR3 is CSVVLRDRVEQYF. CDR3 DNA: TGCAGCGTTGTACTCCGGGACAGGGTCGAGCAGTACTTC.

The chain has TRBV4-1 and TRBJ2-7; maybe TRBD1 (5 bases). The CDR3 extends over 13 amino acids. V gave up 7 bases and J gave up 7 bases, with 17 bases separating them. Germline V gene sequence: CDR1 MGHRA, CDR2 YSYEKL. The CDR3 coding sequence is TGCGCCAGCAACCAGGACACTATTGGAGAGCAGTACTTC. This sequence encodes CASNQDTIGEQYF.

The rearrangement joins TRBV15 to TRBJ1-1; no definite D call. The CDR3 is 20 amino acids. V lost 7 bases, J lost 4 bases, and 34 bases lay in between. The germline gives CDR1 LNHNV, CDR2 YYDKDF (reference sequence). This chain's CDR3 is CATTPAPGGFWSIRGTEAFF. As DNA, the CDR3 is TGTGCCACCACCCCGGCTCCGGGTGGGTTTTGGAGCATCCGGGGCACTGAAGCTTTCTTT.

V gene TRBV7-9 combines with J gene TRBJ1-4; perhaps TRBD1 as D (6 bases). The germline V gene encodes CDR1 SEHNR and CDR2 FQNEAQ (reference sequence). V gave up 3 bases and J gave up 5 bases, with 10 bases separating them. The CDR3 is 14 amino acids. Here the CDR3 reads CASSFGQNNEKLFF. In nucleotides, the CDR3 is TGTGCCAGCAGCTTCGGACAGAACAATGAAAAACTGTTTTTT.

The chain recombines TRBV12-5 with TRBJ1-2, with D maybe TRBD1 (6 bases). V lost 6 bases, J lost 0 bases, and 11 bases lay in between. From germline, CDR1 is LGHNT and CDR2 FRNRAP. The CDR3 length is 14 residues. The CDR3, as DNA: TGTGCTAGTGGGCCCGGGACATCTAACTATGGCTACACCTTC. Its translation: CASGPGTSNYGYTF. The whole variable domain, filled in from reference TRBV12-5 and TRBJ1-2, reads DARVTQTPRHKVTEMGQEVTMRCQPILGHNTVFWYRQTMMQGLELLAYFRNRAPLDDSGMPKDRFSAEMPDATLATLKIQPSEPRDSAVYFCASGPGTSNYGYTFGSGTRLTVV.

CDR3 residues: CASNIDISYEQYF. In nucleotides, the CDR3 is TGTGCCAGCAACATTGACATATCCTACGAGCAGTACTTC. The rearrangement links TRBV28 to TRBJ2-7, with no clear D. Trimming took off 7 bases at V and 1 base at J, with 11 bases between the two ends. In germline, CDR1 is MDHEN, CDR2 SYDVKM. There are 13 residues in the CDR3.

CDR3 loop: CASSPGTGGQETQYF. CDR3 DNA sequence: TGTGCCAGCAGTCCCGGGACAGGGGGCCAAGAGACCCAGTACTTC. This rearrangement joins TRBV27 to TRBJ2-5; 11 bases agree with TRBD1. The CDR3 totals 15 residues. V trimming: 5 bases; J trimming: 1 base; junction bases outside the gene matches: 3. Germline V gives CDR1 MNHEY, CDR2 SMNVEV (reference sequence).

There are a few counts of this clone. The V gene is TRBV5-1, the J gene TRBJ2-1, with 11 bases fitting TRBD2. V shed 1 base, J shed 0 bases, and the junction held 9 bases outside the gene matches. CDR1 is SGHRS, CDR2 YFSETQ, per germline. The CDR3 totals 19 residues. The CDR3 protein is CASSLWGGTSGTSYNEQFF. CDR3 nucleotides: TGCGCCAGCAGCTTGTGGGGCGGGACTAGCGGAACCTCCTACAATGAGCAGTTCTTC.

V usage is TRBV6-5 and J usage is TRBJ2-1; TRBD2 might be the D (6 bases). From germline, CDR1 is MNHEY and CDR2 SVGAGI. The CDR3 length is 15 residues. V lost 6 bases to trimming and J lost 6 bases, with 18 bases between them. The CDR3 is CASSLVTGVGNEQFF. Here the CDR3 DNA reads TGTGCCAGCAGCCTCGTTACGGGAGTAGGCAATGAGCAGTTCTTC.

The genes are TRBV6-1 and TRBJ1-2, with 10 bases that match TRBD1. V shed 4 bases and J 8 bases; nucleotides not matched to a gene: 4. Germline CDR1 MNHNS, CDR2 SASEGT. CDR3 length equals 13 residues. The DNA of the CDR3 is TGTGCCAGCAGTGGGGACAGGGGAGGGGGCTACACCTTC. Translated, it gives CASSGDRGGGYTF.

The chain joins TRBV6-1 to TRBJ2-2, with D possibly matching TRBD2 (6 bases). The CDR3 extends over 12 amino acids. Germline V lookup: CDR1 MNHNS, CDR2 SASEGT. V gave up 8 bases and J gave up 6 bases, with 10 bases separating them. For the CDR3, the DNA is TGTGCCAGCGGGACTCCCCCCGGGGAGCTGTTTTTT. This translates into CASGTPPGELFF.

J is TRBJ2-7 and V is TRBV16, with 8 bases aligning to TRBD2. There are 19 residues in the CDR3. CDR1 and CDR2 from the germline V gene are KGHSY and FQNENV. V was clipped by 1 base and J by 2 bases; unmatched bases: 16. The CDR3: CASSQFPNSLAGAPYEQYF. Here the CDR3 DNA reads TGTGCCAGCAGCCAATTTCCCAACTCCCTAGCGGGCGCCCCCTACGAGCAGTACTTC.

The chain joins TRBV7-9 to TRBJ2-7; 7 nucleotides agree with TRBD2. The germline V gene has CDR1 SEHNR and CDR2 FQNEAQ (reference sequence). J lost 5 bases, V lost 5 bases, and 6 bases had no gene match. The CDR3 sequence is 13 residues long. CDR3 bases: TGTGCCAGCAGCAAGACTAGCTTCGACGAGCAGTACTTC. The encoded protein is CASSKTSFDEQYF. Looking up the rest from reference TRBV7-9 and TRBJ2-7 gives the full variable domain: DTGVSQNPRHKITKRGQNVTFRCDPISEHNRLYWYRQTLGQGPEFLTYFQNEAQLEKSRLLSDRFSAERPKGSFSTLEIQRTEQGDSAMYLCASSKTSFDEQYFGPGTRLTVT.

The chain combines TRBV6-5 with TRBJ2-5, with D possibly TRBD1 on 6 matching bases. The better agreement between TRBJ2-7 and the DNA end casts doubt on the J call. CDR3 length equals 15 residues. Per germline, CDR1 MNHEY and CDR2 SVGAGI. CDR3 in amino acids: CASSYGSGATYEQYF. The CDR3 nucleotides are TGTGCCAGCAGTTACGGCTCAGGGGCAACCTACGAGCAGTACTTC.

This chain links TRBV19 with TRBJ1-5; D unresolved. CDR3 size: 12 residues. Trimming removed 6 bases from V and 13 bases from J, with 16 bases in between. CDR1 and CDR2 (germline): LNHDA, SQIVND (reference sequence). This chain's CDR3 is CASRGDHISQHF. The CDR3 nucleotides are TGTGCCAGTAGAGGAGACCACATCTCTCAGCATTTT.

This clone came up a few times. The gene calls are TRBV6-6 and TRBJ2-7, with 8 bases matching TRBD1. Trimming at V came to 7 bases and at J to 7 bases, leaving 15 bases not matched to a gene. This CDR3 is 15 amino acids long. The V gene's germline CDR1 is MNHNY and CDR2 SVGAGI (reference sequence). CDR3 coding DNA: TGTGCCAGCACGAGGACGGACAGGGTAACGGAAGAGCAGTACTTC. It encodes CASTRTDRVTEEQYF.

The chain has TRBV28 and TRBJ2-3, with TRBD2 identical over 10 bases. J gave up 3 bases and V 8 bases, and 5 bases lay outside the gene matches. The germline V gene encodes CDR1 MDHEN and CDR2 SYDVKM. The CDR3 sequence is 14 residues long. The CDR3 DNA follows: TGTGCCAGCGGACGTAGCGGGAGGACAGATACGCAGTATTTT. Translation: CASGRSGRTDTQYF.

The chain joins TRBV4-1 to TRBJ2-4, with 14 bases identical to TRBD2. The V gene's germline CDR1 is MGHRA and CDR2 YSYEKL. The V and J ends lost 4 bases and 5 bases, in that order; junction bases with no gene match: 7. The CDR3 sequence is 17 residues long. The chain's CDR3 is CASSLGTSGSSENIQYF. CDR3 DNA: TGCGCCAGCAGCCTCGGGACTAGCGGGAGTTCGGAAAACATTCAGTACTTC.

The rearrangement uses TRBV7-9 and TRBJ2-7; TRBD1 aligns across 10 bases. This CDR3 contains 17 residues. In germline, CDR1 is SEHNR, CDR2 FQNEAQ (reference sequence). Unmatched junction bases numbered 11, after V lost 2 bases and J lost 4 bases. DNA for the CDR3: TGTGCCAGCAGCTTAAGTTGGGGACAGGGGCGAGGGTACGAGCAGTACTTC. Its protein is CASSLSWGQGRGYEQYF.

The chain couples TRBV4-1 to TRBJ2-1, with 7 bases identical to TRBD2. The length of the CDR3 is 16 residues. Trimming at V came to 4 bases and at J to 7 bases, leaving 13 bases not matched to a gene. CDR1 and CDR2 (germline): MGHRA, YSYEKL. The CDR3 DNA is TGCGCCAGCAGCCGACCCACGGGATGGCGGGGGAATGAGCAGTTCTTC. Residues: CASSRPTGWRGNEQFF.

The chain couples TRBV5-1 to TRBJ2-2; tentatively, D is TRBD1 (5 bases). CDR3 length: 14 amino acids. The V gene lost 2 bases and the J gene lost 2 bases, with 7 bases spanning the gap. Germline loops: CDR1 SGHRS, CDR2 YFSETQ. CDR3 loop: CASSFGQNTGELFF. Written as DNA, the CDR3 is TGCGCCAGCAGCTTTGGACAAAACACCGGGGAGCTGTTTTTT.

The chain has TRBV30 and TRBJ1-4; TRBD1 aligns across 7 bases. The junction had 12 bases not matched to a gene; V was cut back by 3 bases and J by 8 bases. Germline values: CDR1 GTSNPN, CDR2 SVGIG (reference sequence). The CDR3 covers 15 residues. The CDR3 DNA reads TGTGCCTGGAGCATTCAGGGGGAGCTGCGAGAAAAACTGTTTTTT. Amino acids: CAWSIQGELREKLFF.

This clone is a singleton in its sample. V usage is TRBV2 and J usage is TRBJ2-7; D gene uncertain. The CDR3 is 13 residues long. From germline, CDR1 is SNHLY and CDR2 FYNNEI. Trimming stripped 7 bases from V and 0 bases from J, with 10 bases between. The CDR3 here is CASTYSRSYEQYF. Written as DNA, the CDR3 is TGTGCCAGCACTTACAGCCGCTCCTACGAGCAGTACTTC.

The chain is built from TRBV4-1 and TRBJ2-5; TRBD1 matches 8 bases. The closer fit of TRBJ2-7 to the DNA end suggests the J call may be wrong. Germline CDR1 reads MGHRA; CDR2 reads YSYEKL. The CDR3 totals 14 residues. CDR3 in DNA: TGCGCCAGCAGCCTAACCGGGACAGGCAACGAGCAGTACTTC. It is translated as CASSLTGTGNEQYF.